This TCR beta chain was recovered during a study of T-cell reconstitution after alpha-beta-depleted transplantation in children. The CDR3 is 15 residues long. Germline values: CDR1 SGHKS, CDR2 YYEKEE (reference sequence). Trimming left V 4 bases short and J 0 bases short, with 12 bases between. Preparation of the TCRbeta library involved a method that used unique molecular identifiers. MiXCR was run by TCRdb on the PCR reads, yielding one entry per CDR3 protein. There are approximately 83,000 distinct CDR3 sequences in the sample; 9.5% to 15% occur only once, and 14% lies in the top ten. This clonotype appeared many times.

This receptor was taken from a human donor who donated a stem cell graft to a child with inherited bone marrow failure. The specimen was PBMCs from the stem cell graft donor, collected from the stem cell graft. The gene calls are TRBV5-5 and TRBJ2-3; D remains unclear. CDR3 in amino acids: CASSLRMTSTDTQYF. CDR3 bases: TGTGCCAGCAGCCTGAGGATGACTAGCACAGATACGCAGTATTTT.